This TCR beta chain was documented in a study of T cells in localized non-small cell lung cancer. Findings and limits, study-wide: A median of approximately 50 of the top 100 tumor clones appeared in adjacent lung, which was paired and uninvolved. Tumor trailed uninvolved adjacent lung in T cell clonality, which peaked there. Analysis by sequencing included only one tumor region, so heterogeneity remains possible. The study linked higher blood T cell density to longer overall survival.

Per germline, CDR1 SGHRS and CDR2 YFSETQ. V was pared by 5 bases and J by 5 bases, with 21 bases of the junction left unmatched. The length of the CDR3 is 21 residues. This clone was counted a single time. Its cognate antigen is unknown. Libraries were prepared by immunoSEQ multiplex PCR; TCRdb keeps only in-frame clonotypes and omits some of them. The sample has just under 35,000 clones, roughly 90% seen once. The gene calls are TRBV5-1 and TRBJ2-2, with 13 bases fitting TRBD2. The sample consisted of peripheral blood mononuclear cells, taken before any cancer treatment. The clonotype was recovered from a female donor older than 55 with stage II lung adenocarcinoma. CDR3 bases: TGCGCCAGCAGTTATTCGATACCGGGACTAGCGGGAAAGAAGGTAACCGGGGAGCTGTTTTTT. Translating it yields CASSYSIPGLAGKKVTGELFF.